These 32 T cell receptor beta chains share one sample of origin, sequenced in a study of vaccination effects on CD4 cells after COVID-19. Viral peptide pool expansion of antigen-specific CD4+ T cells preceded sequencing in the ViraFEST assay. The culture ran for under eleven days, and then CD4+ T cells were isolated. Antigen specificity for these receptors is unknown. The method was immunoSEQ multiplex PCR; TCRdb's version includes in-frame clones alone and lacks a portion of them. In the table there are over 55,000 clones, 81% of which are singletons. The starting material was CD4+ T cells from PBMCs cultured with HCoV-229E spike peptides, obtained before COVID-19 vaccination. These TCRs come from a human donor who received a COVID-19 vaccine.

With respect to this clone: Additional DNA sequences in this sample encode the identical CDR3. The chain employs TRBV18 and TRBJ1-5; D gene uncertain. Trimming took 0 bases from V and 5 from J, leaving 2 bases between them. This CDR3 is built from 12 residues. The germline V gene has CDR1 KGHSH and CDR2 LQKENI. CDR3 nucleotide sequence: TGTGCCAGCTCACCACCGGATCAGCCCCAGCATTTT. Translated, it gives CASSPPDQPQHF.

The chain carries TRBV5-5 and TRBJ1-4; 8 nucleotides agree with TRBD1. The CDR3 spans 14 residues. Germline CDR1 SGHKS, CDR2 YYEKEE (reference sequence). V shed 4 bases and J 5 bases; nucleotides not matched to a gene: 4. Here the CDR3 reads CASSLTGDNEKLFF. CDR3 in DNA: TGTGCCAGCAGCCTGACAGGGGACAATGAAAAACTGTTTTTT. Drawing the rest from reference TRBV5-5 and TRBJ1-4, the complete variable domain is DAGVTQSPTHLIKTRGQQVTLRCSPISGHKSVSWYQQVLGQGPQFIFQYYEKEERGRGNFPDRFSARQFPNYSSELNVNALLLGDSALYLCASSLTGDNEKLFFGSGTQLSVL.

DNA for the CDR3: TGTGCCAGCAGTACAGATAGCAATCAGCCCCAGCATTTT. This translates into CASSTDSNQPQHF. The genes are TRBV2 and TRBJ1-5; D remains unclear. With 5 bases removed from V and 0 bases from J, the gap between germline ends came to 5 bases. The CDR3 runs to 13 residues. The germline V gene has CDR1 SNHLY and CDR2 FYNNEI.

V usage is TRBV5-1 and J usage is TRBJ2-2, with D possibly TRBD2 on 5 matching bases. Germline loops: CDR1 SGHRS, CDR2 YFSETQ. The CDR3 runs to 16 residues. The V and J ends lost 2 bases and 4 bases respectively, with 15 bases between them. The CDR3 is CASSLMGALGTGELFF. The CDR3 bases are TGCGCCAGCAGCTTAATGGGAGCCCTGGGCACCGGGGAGCTGTTTTTT.

To note about this clone: At one of its ends the junction is not consistent with the germline gene, which may arise from a read error. CDR3 protein: CASREGGTEAFF. CDR3 nucleotide sequence: TGTGCCAGCAGGGAAGGGGGGACTGAAGCTTTCTTT. This sequence joins TRBV6-1 and TRBJ1-1; perhaps TRBD1 as D (6 bases). This CDR3 comprises 12 residues. Germline values: CDR1 MNHNS, CDR2 SASEGT.

The rearrangement uses TRBV28 and TRBJ2-3; no clear D gene. The V end lost 5 bases, the J end lost 1 base, and 13 bases lay between the germline ends. Germline V CDR1 and CDR2: MDHEN, SYDVKM. The length of the CDR3 is 15 residues. Here the CDR3 DNA reads TGTGCCAGCAGTGCCCCATCGACGGGCACAGATACGCAGTATTTT. Its protein is CASSAPSTGTDTQYF.

The gene calls are TRBV5-1 and TRBJ2-3, with a tentative D call TRBD2 (6 bases). CDR1 SGHRS and CDR2 YFSETQ come from the germline V gene. The CDR3 spans 15 residues. The V and J ends lost 2 bases and 1 base respectively, with 11 bases between them. The CDR3 DNA sequence: TGCGCCAGCAGCTTCGGATCTAGCGGCACAGATACGCAGTATTTT. Translation: CASSFGSSGTDTQYF.

V gene TRBV9 combines with J gene TRBJ2-6, with a possible D match to TRBD1 (5 bases). V was cut by 3 bases and J by 0 bases, with 7 bases left in between. Germline V gene lookup returns CDR1 SGDLS and CDR2 YYNGEE. CDR3 length equals 15 residues. The CDR3 here is CASSGQNSGANVLTF. CDR3 sequence (DNA): TGTGCCAGCAGCGGACAGAACTCTGGGGCCAACGTCCTGACTTTC.

A single count supports this clone. The gene calls are TRBV18 and TRBJ2-1; 10 bases agree with TRBD2. Germline V gives CDR1 KGHSH, CDR2 LQKENI. The length of the CDR3 is 16 residues. V trimming: 0 bases; J trimming: 4 bases; junction bases outside the gene matches: 3. The CDR3 DNA is TGTGCCAGCTCACCACCCAATAGCGGGGGGTACAATGAGCAGTTCTTC. This translates into CASSPPNSGGYNEQFF.

J is TRBJ2-1 and V is TRBV3-1 (or the pseudogene TRBV3-2); 10 bases agree with TRBD2. J was trimmed by 4 bases and V by 4 bases; bases with no gene match: 7. CDR3 length equals 16 residues. Germline CDR1 reads LGHDT; CDR2 reads YNNKEL (reference sequence). The CDR3 loop is CASSRLRTSGYNEQFF. The CDR3 DNA sequence: TGTGCCAGCAGCCGACTAAGGACTAGCGGTTACAATGAGCAGTTCTTC.

The chain combines TRBV24-1 with TRBJ2-2; unclear D gene. V dropped 3 bases and J dropped 9 bases, with 4 bases sitting between them. This CDR3 contains 11 residues. Germline CDR1 KGHDR, CDR2 SFDVKD. This CDR3 is CATSDGWELFF. Here the CDR3 DNA reads TGTGCCACCAGTGATGGCTGGGAGCTGTTTTTT.

J is TRBJ1-2 and V is TRBV5-1; 8 bases agree with TRBD1. Germline V gene lookup returns CDR1 SGHRS and CDR2 YFSETQ. Trimming cost V 6 bases and J 8 bases; bases outside gene matches: 12. The CDR3 consists of 14 residues. In DNA form, the CDR3 reads TGCGCCAGCACTACCGGGACAGGAACGTTGGGCTACACCTTC. Translated: CASTTGTGTLGYTF.

The V and J genes are TRBV5-1 and TRBJ1-2; D is ambiguous. The CDR3 contains 14 residues. The germline V gene has CDR1 SGHRS and CDR2 YFSETQ. Trimming left V 4 bases short and J 6 bases short, with 16 bases between. The CDR3 coding sequence is TGCGCCAGCAGCACTTTTGTCGGGCTGGATGGCTACACCTTC. As protein: CASSTFVGLDGYTF.

This chain connects TRBV19 to TRBJ2-3; tentatively, D is TRBD2 (5 bases). Germline CDR1 LNHDA, CDR2 SQIVND (reference sequence). V was pared by 8 bases and J by 0 bases, with 12 bases between. CDR3 size: 14 residues. CDR3 sequence reads: CASARASSTDTQYF. The CDR3 bases are TGTGCCAGTGCGAGGGCCAGTAGCACAGATACGCAGTATTTT.

This chain connects TRBV5-4 to TRBJ2-6; D uncertain. The V end was cut by 0 bases, the J end by 4 bases, with 14 bases between. The CDR3 runs to 17 residues. Germline values: CDR1 SGHNT, CDR2 YYREEE (reference sequence). CDR3 sequence reads: CASSLGGTEAGANVLTF. The CDR3 coding sequence is TGTGCCAGCAGCTTGGGCGGTACAGAGGCCGGGGCCAACGTCCTGACTTTC.

This sequence joins TRBV11-2 and TRBJ2-1, with 10 bases lining up with TRBD1. V lost 4 bases to trimming and J lost 1 base; unmatched junction nucleotides: 7. This CDR3 spans 17 amino acids. The germline gives CDR1 SGHAT, CDR2 FQNNGV. This CDR3 reads CASSSIRQGASYNEQFF. As DNA, the CDR3 is TGTGCCAGCAGCTCCATTCGACAGGGGGCGTCCTACAATGAGCAGTTCTTC.

V is TRBV6-1 and J is TRBJ2-3; D is uncertain. CDR1 and CDR2 from the germline V gene are MNHNS and SASEGT. The CDR3 length is 17 residues. V was trimmed by 2 bases and J by 2 bases, leaving 17 bases between them. The CDR3 coding sequence is TGTGCCAGCAGTGAAACCTGGGGAAGGCGCCCCACAGATACGCAGTATTTT. This gives the protein CASSETWGRRPTDTQYF.

The chain has TRBV24-1 and TRBJ1-5; D gene ambiguous. Germline CDR1 is KGHDR and CDR2 is SFDVKD. Trimming shortened V by 4 bases and J by 0 bases, and 9 bases separated the two germline ends. The CDR3 loop spans 15 amino acids. The CDR3 DNA follows: TGTGCCACCAGTGAAGCGGGCAGTAGCAATCAGCCCCAGCATTTT. This codes for CATSEAGSSNQPQHF.

The V and J genes are TRBV15 and TRBJ2-3; maybe TRBD2 (5 bases). V was pared by 1 base and J by 2 bases, with 13 bases between. CDR3 length: 16 residues. The germline gives CDR1 LNHNV, CDR2 YYDKDF (reference sequence). CDR3 DNA sequence: TGTGCCACCAGCAGAGGTTCAGCGGACTTCACAGATACGCAGTATTTT. This translates into CATSRGSADFTDTQYF.

This clone was recorded a few times. The rearrangement joins TRBV3-1 (or the pseudogene TRBV3-2) to TRBJ1-2, with D possibly being TRBD1 (5 bases). The germline gives CDR1 LGHDT, CDR2 YNNKEL (reference sequence). The CDR3 contains 11 residues. CDR3 bases: TGTGCAGTTCAGGGATACTATGGCTACACCTTC. This translates into CAVQGYYGYTF.

The chain has TRBV9 and TRBJ2-3; 12 nucleotides match TRBD2. The ends lost 3 bases at V and 4 bases at J; junction bases unmatched: 3. The length of the CDR3 is 15 residues. Germline V gene sequence: CDR1 SGDLS, CDR2 YYNGEE. The DNA for the CDR3 is TGTGCCAGCAGCGGTCTAGCGGGGGGGTCAGATACGCAGTATTTT. Protein product: CASSGLAGGSDTQYF.

This chain connects TRBV7-2 to TRBJ2-2, with 9 positions matching TRBD2. This CDR3 region has 15 residues. V shed 4 bases and J 5 bases; nucleotides not matched to a gene: 5. The germline gives CDR1 SGHTA, CDR2 FQGNSA. The CDR3 DNA sequence: TGTGCCAGCAGCTGGCGGGGGGGCCGAACCGGGGAGCTGTTTTTT. Protein: CASSWRGGRTGELFF.

V and J are TRBV7-2 and TRBJ1-5; weak D call: TRBD1 (6 bases). Germline CDR1 is SGHTA and CDR2 is FQGNSA. Trimming cost V 5 bases and J 3 bases, with 14 bases left between them. The CDR3 is 15 residues long. CDR3: CASSPLGQPNQPQHF. The CDR3 DNA reads TGTGCCAGCAGCCCTCTCGGACAGCCCAATCAGCCCCAGCATTTT. The full variable domain, in which reference TRBV7-2 and TRBJ1-5 provide the parts outside the CDR3, is GAGVSQSPSNKVTEKGKDVELRCDPISGHTALYWYRQSLGQGLEFLIYFQGNSAPDKSGLPSDRFSAERTGGSVSTLTIQRTQQEDSAVYLCASSPLGQPNQPQHFGDGTRLSIL.

The V and J genes are TRBV16 and TRBJ2-5; tentative D call: TRBD2 (5 bases). The CDR3 is 13 residues long. Germline V gives CDR1 KGHSY, CDR2 FQNENV. Between the trimmed V and J ends, which lost 5 bases and 7 bases, there was a span of 14 bases. CDR3: CASSIAGLGTQYF. Here the CDR3 DNA reads TGTGCCAGCAGCATCGCGGGCCTCGGGACCCAGTACTTC.

The rearrangement links TRBV6-5 to TRBJ2-5; 7 nucleotides align to TRBD1. The germline V gene has CDR1 MNHEY and CDR2 SVGAGI. The CDR3 spans 15 residues. V lost 2 bases, J lost 5 bases, and 8 bases stayed unmatched. CDR3 amino acids: CASSYNRGGRETQYF. CDR3 sequence (DNA): TGTGCCAGCAGTTACAACAGGGGTGGTAGGGAGACCCAGTACTTC.

J is TRBJ2-7 and V is TRBV10-2, with 8 bases fitting TRBD1. Germline-derived CDR1 and CDR2 are WSHSY and SAAADI. The CDR3 length is 14 residues. V dropped 0 bases and J dropped 3; count of bases not matched to a gene: 1. This chain's CDR3 is CASSESTGGYEQYV. The CDR3, as DNA: TGCGCCAGCAGTGAGTCCACAGGGGGCTACGAGCAGTACGTC.

This clone came up a few times. This rearrangement joins TRBV5-1 to TRBJ1-2, with a possible D match to TRBD1 (5 bases). The germline CDR1 and CDR2 sequences are SGHRS and YFSETQ. Trimming removed 2 bases from V and 1 base from J, with 6 bases in between. CDR3 length: 13 amino acids. DNA for the CDR3: TGCGCCAGCAGCTTCGACAGTAACTATGGCTACACCTTC. It yields the protein CASSFDSNYGYTF. The variable domain in full, completed from reference TRBV5-1 and TRBJ1-2, reads KAGVTQTPRYLIKTRGQQVTLSCSPISGHRSVSWYQQTPGQGLQFLFEYFSETQRNKGNFPGRFSGRQFSNSRSEMNVSTLELGDSALYLCASSFDSNYGYTFGSGTRLTVV.

The rearrangement links TRBV2 to TRBJ1-4; the D is unclear. Looked up from germline, CDR1 is SNHLY and CDR2 is FYNNEI. The CDR3 runs to 12 residues. V was trimmed by 6 bases and J by 8 bases, leaving 10 bases between them. DNA of the CDR3: TGTGCCAGCAGGACGGACGTGGAAAAACTGTTTTTT. Its translation is CASRTDVEKLFF.

J is TRBJ1-4 and V is TRBV6-5, with D perhaps TRBD1 (5 bases). Germline assignment: CDR1 MNHEY and CDR2 SVGAGI. The CDR3 consists of 16 residues. Trimming removed 0 bases from V and 8 bases from J, with 16 bases in between. CDR3 loop: CASSYSGVQGKEKLFF. DNA of the CDR3: TGTGCCAGCAGTTACTCGGGAGTCCAGGGCAAGGAAAAACTGTTTTTT.

The chain links TRBV4-1 to TRBJ2-1; tentatively, D is TRBD1 (6 bases). This CDR3 region has 16 residues. V dropped 1 base and J dropped 5 bases, with 15 bases sitting between them. Looked up from germline, CDR1 is MGHRA and CDR2 is YSYEKL. For the CDR3, the DNA is TGCGCCAGCAGCCAAGTACCGGGACACACGGACAATGAGCAGTTCTTC. This sequence encodes CASSQVPGHTDNEQFF.

J is TRBJ2-5 and V is TRBV23-1; D unclear. TRBV23-1 counts as an open reading frame of uncertain function. This CDR3 is built from 13 residues. Trimming shortened V by 6 bases and J by 4 bases, and 12 bases separated the two germline ends. CDR3 sequence reads: CASRTPARETQYF. The CDR3 region has the DNA TGCGCCAGCAGAACACCCGCGAGAGAGACCCAGTACTTC.

This chain links TRBV6-5 with TRBJ2-6; D uncertain. The CDR3 extends over 14 amino acids. The V end lost 6 bases, the J end lost 0 bases, and 6 bases lay between the germline ends. CDR1 and CDR2 from the germline V gene are MNHEY and SVGAGI. In nucleotides, the CDR3 is TGTGCCAGCAGATCCAGCTCTGGGGCCAACGTCCTGACTTTC. Translation gives CASRSSSGANVLTF.